This T cell receptor (beta chain) was sequenced for a study of PD-1 and CTLA-4 blockade in melanoma. This clone showed up just a few times. V gave up 1 base and J gave up 5 bases; unmatched junction bases: 5. The germline CDR1 and CDR2 sequences are MGHRA and YSYEKL. The CDR3 contains 15 residues. This table comes from immunoSEQ multiplex PCR, and its TCRdb copy is limited to in-frame clones, with some not included. This table has approximately 11,000 clones, approximately 80% appearing once. This chain uses TRBV4-1 with TRBJ1-5; 7 bases map to TRBD1. The clonotype originates from a human donor with melanoma. The sequenced sample was CD8+ T cells from peripheral blood, obtained from a patient given anti-PD-1 treatment. The CDR3 DNA reads as TGCGCCAGCAGCCAAGGACAGGGATCGGATCAGCCCCAGCATTTT. It specifies CASSQGQGSDQPQHF.